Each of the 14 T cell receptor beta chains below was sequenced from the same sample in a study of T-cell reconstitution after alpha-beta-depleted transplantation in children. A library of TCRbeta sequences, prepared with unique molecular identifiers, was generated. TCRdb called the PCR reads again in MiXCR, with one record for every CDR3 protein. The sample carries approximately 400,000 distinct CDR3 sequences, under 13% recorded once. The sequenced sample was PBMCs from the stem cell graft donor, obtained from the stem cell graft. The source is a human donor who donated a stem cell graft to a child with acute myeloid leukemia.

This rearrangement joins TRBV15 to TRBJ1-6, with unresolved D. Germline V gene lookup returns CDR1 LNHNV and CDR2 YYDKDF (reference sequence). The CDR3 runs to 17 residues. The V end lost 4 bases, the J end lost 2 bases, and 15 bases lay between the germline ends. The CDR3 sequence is CATSTRGMRTYNSPLHF. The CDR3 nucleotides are TGTGCCACCAGCACCCGGGGAATGAGGACCTATAATTCACCCCTCCACTTT. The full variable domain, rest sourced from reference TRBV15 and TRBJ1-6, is DAMVIQNPRYQVTQFGKPVTLSCSQTLNHNVMYWYQQKSSQAPKLLFHYYDKDFNNEADTPDNFQSRRPNTSFCFLDIRSPGLGDTAMYLCATSTRGMRTYNSPLHFGNGTRLTVT.

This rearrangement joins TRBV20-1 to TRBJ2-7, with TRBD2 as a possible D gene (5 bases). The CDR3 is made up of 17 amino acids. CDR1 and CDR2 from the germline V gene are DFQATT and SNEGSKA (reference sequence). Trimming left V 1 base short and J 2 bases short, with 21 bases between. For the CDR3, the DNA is TGCAGTGCTAGAGGGGGTTACGATGCTAGCCTTCCCTACGAGCAGTACTTC. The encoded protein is CSARGGYDASLPYEQYF.

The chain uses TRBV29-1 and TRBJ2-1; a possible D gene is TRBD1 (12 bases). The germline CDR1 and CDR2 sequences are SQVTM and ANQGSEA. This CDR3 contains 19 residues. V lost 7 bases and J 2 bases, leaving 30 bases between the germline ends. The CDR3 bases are TGCAGCGCGGGACAGGGGGCGCGGGCACTAGCGGGAGCCTACAATGAGCAGTTCTTC. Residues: CSAGQGARALAGAYNEQFF.

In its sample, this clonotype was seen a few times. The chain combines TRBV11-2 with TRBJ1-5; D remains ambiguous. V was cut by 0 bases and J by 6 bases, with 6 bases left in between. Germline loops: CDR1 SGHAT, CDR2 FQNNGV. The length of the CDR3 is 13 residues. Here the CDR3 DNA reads TGTGCCAGCAGCTTAGATGTGGGTCAGCCCCAGCATTTT. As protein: CASSLDVGQPQHF.

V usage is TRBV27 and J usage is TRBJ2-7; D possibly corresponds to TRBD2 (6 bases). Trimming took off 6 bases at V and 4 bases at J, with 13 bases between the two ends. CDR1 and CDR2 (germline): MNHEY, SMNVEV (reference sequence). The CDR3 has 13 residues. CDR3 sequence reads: CASRRTTPYEQYF. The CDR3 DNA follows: TGTGCCAGCAGGAGGACTACTCCTTACGAGCAGTACTTC.

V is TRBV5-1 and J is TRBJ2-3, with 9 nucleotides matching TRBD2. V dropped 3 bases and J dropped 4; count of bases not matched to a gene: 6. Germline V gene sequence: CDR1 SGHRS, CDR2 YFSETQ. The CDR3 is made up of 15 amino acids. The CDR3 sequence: CASSWTSVVPDTQYF. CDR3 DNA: TGCGCCAGCAGCTGGACTAGCGTGGTCCCAGATACGCAGTATTTT.

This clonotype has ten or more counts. CDR3 loop: CASSPGEPYGYTF. Here the CDR3 DNA reads TGTGCCAGCAGTCCCGGGGAGCCCTATGGCTACACCTTC. The chain couples TRBV6-1 to TRBJ1-2; no clear D gene. CDR1 is MNHNS, CDR2 SASEGT, per germline. Trimming stripped 5 bases from V and 4 bases from J, with 11 bases between. CDR3 length: 13 amino acids.

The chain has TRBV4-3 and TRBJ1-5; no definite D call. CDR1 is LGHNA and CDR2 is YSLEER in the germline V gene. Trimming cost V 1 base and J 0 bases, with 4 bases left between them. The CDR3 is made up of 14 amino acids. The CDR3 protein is CASSQGYSNQPQHF. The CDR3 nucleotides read TGCGCCAGCAGCCAAGGGTATAGCAATCAGCCCCAGCATTTT.

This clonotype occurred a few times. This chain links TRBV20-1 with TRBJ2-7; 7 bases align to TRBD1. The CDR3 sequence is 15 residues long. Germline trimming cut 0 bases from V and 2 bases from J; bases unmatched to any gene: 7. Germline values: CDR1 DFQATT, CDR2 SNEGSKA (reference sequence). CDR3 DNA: TGCAGTGCTAGAGATCCAGGGACAGCCACCTACGAGCAGTACTTC. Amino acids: CSARDPGTATYEQYF.

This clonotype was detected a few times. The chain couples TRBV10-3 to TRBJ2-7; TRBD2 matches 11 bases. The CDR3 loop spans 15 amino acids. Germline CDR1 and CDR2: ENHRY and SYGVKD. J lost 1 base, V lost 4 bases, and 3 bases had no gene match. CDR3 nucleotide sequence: TGTGCCATCAGTGGGACTAGCGGGCAGTCCTACGAGCAGTACTTC. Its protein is CAISGTSGQSYEQYF.

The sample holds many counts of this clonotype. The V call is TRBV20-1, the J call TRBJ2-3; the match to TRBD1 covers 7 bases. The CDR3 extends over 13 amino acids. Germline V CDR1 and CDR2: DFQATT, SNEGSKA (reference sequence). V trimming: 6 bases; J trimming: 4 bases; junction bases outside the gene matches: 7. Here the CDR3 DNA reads TGCAGTGCGCCCGACAGGGTGGCAGATACGCAGTATTTT. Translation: CSAPDRVADTQYF.

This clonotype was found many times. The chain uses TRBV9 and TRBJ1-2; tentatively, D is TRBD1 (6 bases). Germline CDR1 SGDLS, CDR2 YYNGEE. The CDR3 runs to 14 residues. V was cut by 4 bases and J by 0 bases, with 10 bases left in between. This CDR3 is CASSPGTPNYGYTF. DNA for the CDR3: TGTGCCAGCAGCCCCGGGACACCTAACTATGGCTACACCTTC.

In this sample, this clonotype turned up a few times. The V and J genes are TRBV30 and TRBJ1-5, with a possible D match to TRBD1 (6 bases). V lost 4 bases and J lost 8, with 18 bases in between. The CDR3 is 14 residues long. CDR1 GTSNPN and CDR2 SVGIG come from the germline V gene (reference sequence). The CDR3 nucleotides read TGTGCCTGGACCTCAAGGGGGACCCGTGAGCCCCAGCATTTT. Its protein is CAWTSRGTREPQHF.

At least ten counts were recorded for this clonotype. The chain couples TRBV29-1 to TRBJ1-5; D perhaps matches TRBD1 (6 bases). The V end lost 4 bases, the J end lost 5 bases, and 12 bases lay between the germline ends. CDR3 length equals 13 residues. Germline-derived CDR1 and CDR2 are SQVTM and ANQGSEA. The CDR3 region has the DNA TGCAGCGTTGCCGCGGGGGCGGATCAGCCCCAGCATTTT. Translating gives CSVAAGADQPQHF.